The 31 T cell receptor beta chains below come from one sample, sequenced in a study of T cell responses to AZD1222 COVID-19 vaccine. Using immunoSEQ multiplex PCR, the repertoire was profiled, and TCRdb retains in-frame clones only, with some absent. The sample includes about 120,000 clones, roughly 90% of them seen just once. The material was peripheral blood, obtained 28 days after the second AZD1222 dose. These receptors all come from an adult who received the AZD1222 COVID-19 vaccine.

The chain couples TRBV5-6 to TRBJ2-5; D is perhaps TRBD2 (6 bases). The CDR3 extends over 13 amino acids. V lost 1 base to trimming and J lost 4 bases, with 8 bases between them. The germline gives CDR1 SGHDT, CDR2 YYEEEE. The CDR3 DNA is TGTGCCAGCAGCTTGTGGGGAGGAGAGACCCAGTACTTC. It encodes CASSLWGGETQYF. Full variable domain (outside the CDR3, taken from reference TRBV5-6 and TRBJ2-5): DAGVTQSPTHLIKTRGQQVTLRCSPKSGHDTVSWYQQALGQGPQFIFQYYEEEERQRGNFPDRFSGHQFPNYSSELNVNALLLGDSALYLCASSLWGGETQYFGPGTRLLVL.

The CDR3 is CATRLAGDYGYTF. The CDR3 DNA reads TGTGCCACCCGTTTGGCAGGGGACTATGGCTACACCTTC. The chain employs TRBV19 and TRBJ1-2; D is possibly TRBD1 (6 bases). Per germline, CDR1 LNHDA and CDR2 SQIVND (reference sequence). The CDR3 extends over 13 amino acids. The V end was cut by 10 bases, the J end by 3 bases, with 15 bases between.

The chain links TRBV6-6 to TRBJ2-7; D may be TRBD2 (6 bases). Trimming left V 7 bases short and J 4 bases short, with 17 bases between. This CDR3 contains 14 residues. CDR1 and CDR2 from the germline V gene are MNHNY and SVGAGI (reference sequence). The CDR3 sequence is CASTLRGTNYEQYF. DNA of the CDR3: TGTGCCAGCACCCTCCGGGGGACGAATTACGAGCAGTACTTC.

The chain combines TRBV11-2 with TRBJ1-3; 8 bases align to TRBD1. The trim removed 2 bases at V and 1 base at J, leaving 4 bases unmatched. Germline loops: CDR1 SGHAT, CDR2 FQNNGV. The CDR3 is 16 residues long. Here the CDR3 DNA reads TGTGCCAGCAGCTTAATCCAGGGGGCGTCTGGAAACACCATATATTTT. Translating it yields CASSLIQGASGNTIYF.

A note on this clone: Relative to the germline gene, one junction end is altered; a read error may explain this. The rearrangement uses TRBV7-2 and TRBJ1-2; a possible D gene is TRBD1 (6 bases). This CDR3 contains 10 residues. In germline, CDR1 is SGHTA, CDR2 FQGNSA. The CDR3 loop reads CASSLEGGFF. CDR3 bases: TGTGCCAGCAGCTTAGAGGGGGGGTTCTTC. The whole variable domain, filled in from reference TRBV7-2 and TRBJ1-2, reads GAGVSQSPSNKVTEKGKDVELRCDPISGHTALYWYRQSLGQGLEFLIYFQGNSAPDKSGLPSDRFSAERTGGSVSTLTIQRTQQEDSAVYLCASSLEGGFFGSGTRLTVV.

About this clone itself: Other DNA sequences from this sample encode an identical CDR3 as well. The rearrangement uses TRBV3-1 (or the pseudogene TRBV3-2) and TRBJ1-5, with 7 bases that match TRBD1. This CDR3 is 16 amino acids long. Germline trimming cut 0 bases from V and 2 bases from J; bases unmatched to any gene: 4. Germline V CDR1 and CDR2: LGHDT, YNNKEL (reference sequence). DNA for the CDR3: TGTGCCAGCAGCCAAGATAGCAGGGGGGGCAATCAGCCCCAGCATTTT. It translates to CASSQDSRGGNQPQHF.

V is TRBV6-4 and J is TRBJ1-2; TRBD1 matches 7 bases. The CDR3 has 13 amino acids. Germline trimming cut 5 bases from V and 5 bases from J; bases unmatched to any gene: 5. Per the germline V gene, CDR1 is MRHNA and CDR2 is SNTAGT. The CDR3 DNA reads as TGTGCCAGCAGTCAAGGACAGGCTTATGGCTACACCTTC. It yields the protein CASSQGQAYGYTF.

This clone was picked up one time. The chain links TRBV4-3 to TRBJ2-2; 14 bases align to TRBD2. The V gene's germline CDR1 is LGHNA and CDR2 YSLEER. The length of the CDR3 is 18 residues. The trim removed 4 bases at V and 2 bases at J, leaving 6 bases unmatched. The chain's CDR3 is CASSPQTSGGANTGELFF. CDR3 DNA: TGCGCCAGCAGCCCCCAGACTAGCGGGGGGGCAAACACCGGGGAGCTGTTTTTT.

This sequence joins TRBV6-5 and TRBJ2-5; TRBD2 matches at 13 bases. The CDR3 loop spans 14 amino acids. Germline-derived CDR1 and CDR2 are MNHEY and SVGAGI. V dropped 8 bases and J dropped 9; count of bases not matched to a gene: 9. The CDR3 region is CASRTSGGPQSQYF. CDR3 nucleotide sequence: TGTGCCAGCCGGACTAGCGGGGGACCCCAATCCCAGTACTTC.

The chain couples TRBV19 to TRBJ1-2, with TRBD1 identical over 9 bases. Unmatched junction bases numbered 6, after V lost 6 bases and J lost 4 bases. The CDR3 contains 14 residues. Germline V CDR1 and CDR2: LNHDA, SQIVND (reference sequence). The CDR3 protein is CASRDTGGPYGYTF. DNA of the CDR3: TGTGCCAGTAGGGACACAGGGGGCCCCTATGGCTACACCTTC.

V and J are TRBV7-2 and TRBJ1-5, with TRBD1 identical over 7 bases. The length of the CDR3 is 13 residues. The V segment lost 5 bases and the J segment 7 bases; nucleotides outside the gene matches: 5. The germline V gene encodes CDR1 SGHTA and CDR2 FQGNSA. This chain's CDR3 is CASSQGGGQPQHF. CDR3 nucleotides: TGTGCCAGCAGCCAGGGGGGAGGCCAGCCCCAGCATTTT. The whole variable domain, filled in from reference TRBV7-2 and TRBJ1-5, reads GAGVSQSPSNKVTEKGKDVELRCDPISGHTALYWYRQSLGQGLEFLIYFQGNSAPDKSGLPSDRFSAERTGGSVSTLTIQRTQQEDSAVYLCASSQGGGQPQHFGDGTRLSIL.

CDR3 bases: TGTGCCAGTCGGTTACAGGGGATCTCTGAAGCTTTCTTT. It encodes CASRLQGISEAFF. The V and J genes are TRBV19 and TRBJ1-1; 7 bases fit TRBD1. Germline trimming cut 8 bases from V and 6 bases from J; bases unmatched to any gene: 9. Germline loops: CDR1 LNHDA, CDR2 SQIVND (reference sequence). There are 13 residues in the CDR3.

This chain joins TRBV13 and TRBJ1-6; TRBD1 matches at 7 bases. The CDR3 is made up of 15 amino acids. Losses at the gene ends were 5 bases for V and 8 bases for J; bases not matched to a gene: 9. Germline V gives CDR1 PRHDT, CDR2 FYEKMQ (reference sequence). The CDR3 loop is CASSALTGWDSPLHF. CDR3 nucleotide sequence: TGTGCCAGCAGCGCCTTGACAGGGTGGGATTCACCCCTCCACTTT.

This chain links TRBV2 with TRBJ2-7, with D perhaps matching TRBD2 (5 bases). Germline loops: CDR1 SNHLY, CDR2 FYNNEI. V was trimmed by 10 bases and J by 4 bases, leaving 17 bases between them. The CDR3 has 13 amino acids. The CDR3 bases are TGTGCCAAAGGGAGAGGGAAGGAGTACGAGCAGTACTTC. Amino acids: CAKGRGKEYEQYF. Combining the CDR3 with reference TRBV2 and TRBJ2-7 gives the whole variable domain EPEVTQTPSHQVTQMGQEVILRCVPISNHLYFYWYRQILGQKVEFLVSFYNNEISEKSEIFDDQFSVERPDGSNFTLKIRSTKLEDSAMYFCAKGRGKEYEQYFGPGTRLTVT.

The V and J genes are TRBV27 and TRBJ1-6, with D possibly matching TRBD1 (6 bases). Deletions cut 3 bases from V and 0 bases from J, with 6 bases between. Germline V gives CDR1 MNHEY, CDR2 SMNVEV (reference sequence). CDR3 length: 15 amino acids. The CDR3 loop reads CASSLTGSYNSPLHF. CDR3 in DNA: TGTGCCAGCAGTTTGACAGGCTCCTATAATTCACCCCTCCACTTT.

This clone was recorded only once. The chain carries TRBV7-9 and TRBJ1-1; perhaps TRBD1 as D (5 bases). The germline gives CDR1 SEHNR, CDR2 FQNEAQ (reference sequence). This CDR3 spans 15 amino acids. V shed 5 bases and J shed 1 base, with 14 bases lying between them. The CDR3 sequence is CASSHEGTANTEAFF. The CDR3 nucleotides are TGTGCCAGCAGCCACGAGGGGACCGCGAACACTGAAGCTTTCTTT.

The V and J genes are TRBV7-9 and TRBJ1-2; TRBD1 matches 11 bases. This CDR3 spans 16 amino acids. The J segment lost 1 base and the V segment lost 1 base, leaving 2 bases of the junction unmatched. Germline V gives CDR1 SEHNR, CDR2 FQNEAQ (reference sequence). The DNA for the CDR3 is TGTGCCAGCAGCTTAGGGACAGGGGGCCTTAACTATGGCTACACCTTC. Residues: CASSLGTGGLNYGYTF. Filled out from reference TRBV7-9 and TRBJ1-2, the complete variable domain reads DTGVSQNPRHKITKRGQNVTFRCDPISEHNRLYWYRQTLGQGPEFLTYFQNEAQLEKSRLLSDRFSAERPKGSFSTLEIQRTEQGDSAMYLCASSLGTGGLNYGYTFGSGTRLTVV.

The rearrangement joins TRBV6-2 or TRBV6-3 to TRBJ1-2; D unresolved. The CDR3 has 12 amino acids. V was trimmed by 4 bases and J by 3 bases, leaving 6 bases between them. Germline values: CDR1 MNHEY, CDR2 SVGEGT. CDR3 bases: TGTGCCAGCAGTTCAGATTACTATGGCTACACCTTC. Its translation is CASSSDYYGYTF.

V is TRBV4-1 and J is TRBJ2-3; possible D gene TRBD2, 6 bases. Deletions cut 6 bases from V and 2 bases from J, with 18 bases between. The CDR3 loop spans 16 amino acids. Germline loops: CDR1 MGHRA, CDR2 YSYEKL. CDR3: CASSPRLSRDTDTQYF. Here the CDR3 DNA reads TGCGCCAGCAGTCCCAGACTGTCGCGGGACACAGATACGCAGTATTTT.

V and J are TRBV6-2 or TRBV6-3 and TRBJ1-1; possible D gene TRBD1, 6 bases. Trimming shortened V by 5 bases and J by 8 bases, and 18 bases separated the two germline ends. The CDR3 runs to 14 residues. In germline, CDR1 is MNHEY, CDR2 SVGEGT. CDR3 sequence reads: CASSLTSTGTEAFF. The CDR3 nucleotides read TGTGCCAGCAGTCTTACCTCCACCGGGACAGAAGCTTTCTTT.

The chain couples TRBV12-2 to TRBJ1-1. TRBV12-2 is annotated as a pseudogene. There are 15 residues in the CDR3. The DNA for the CDR3 is TGTGCAAGTCGCTTACCCCCCAAAGGGGAGTTTGCGGCTTTCTTT. Translated: CASRLPPKGEFAAFF.

This clone was seen a few times. The J gene is TRBJ1-1, the V gene TRBV19; D not resolved. The CDR3 totals 13 residues. Trimming removed 4 bases at V and 1 base at J, with 7 bases between. Germline loops: CDR1 LNHDA, CDR2 SQIVND (reference sequence). For the CDR3, the DNA is TGTGCCAGTAGTACTCAGAAGAACACTGAAGCTTTCTTT. It is translated as CASSTQKNTEAFF.

This sequence joins TRBV19 and TRBJ2-3; tentative D call: TRBD1 (5 bases). Per the germline V gene, CDR1 is LNHDA and CDR2 is SQIVND (reference sequence). Trimming took 5 bases from V and 4 from J, leaving 19 bases between them. The CDR3 contains 16 residues. CDR3 sequence reads: CASSPRPGNRPDTQYF. DNA of the CDR3: TGTGCCAGTAGTCCCCGCCCAGGGAATCGACCAGATACGCAGTATTTT.

The rearrangement joins TRBV11-2 to TRBJ2-4, with 9 nucleotides matching TRBD1. Germline assignment: CDR1 SGHAT and CDR2 FQNNGV. This CDR3 region has 13 residues. Trimming removed 5 bases from V and 13 bases from J; junction bases left unmatched: 9. The CDR3 sequence is CASSGGTGSWQYF. CDR3 DNA: TGTGCCAGCAGCGGGGGGACAGGGTCTTGGCAGTACTTC.

The J gene is TRBJ1-5, the V gene TRBV7-7, with TRBD1 as a possible D gene (5 bases). CDR1 SSHAT and CDR2 FNYEAQ come from the germline V gene (reference sequence). The CDR3 extends over 17 amino acids. The germline V and J ends were trimmed by 0 bases and 5 bases, with 17 bases remaining between them. In DNA, the CDR3 is TGTGCCAGCAGCTTAGCGCTTGGGACCCAGTGGGATCAGCCCCAGCATTTT. Its translation: CASSLALGTQWDQPQHF.

The CDR3 reads CASSPSLQGTEAFF. The CDR3 coding sequence is TGTGCCAGCAGCCCCTCCTTGCAGGGCACTGAAGCTTTCTTT. This chain uses TRBV11-2 with TRBJ1-1; TRBD1 might be the D (5 bases). This CDR3 has 14 residues. V was clipped by 5 bases and J by 4 bases, with 14 bases between them. Germline V gives CDR1 SGHAT, CDR2 FQNNGV.

This clone was counted a single time. CDR3 sequence reads: CASSPQRSSYNSPLHF. The CDR3 coding sequence is TGTGCCAGCAGCCCACAGAGGAGCTCCTATAATTCACCCCTCCACTTT. This sequence joins TRBV28 and TRBJ1-6; D gene ambiguous. CDR1 is MDHEN, CDR2 SYDVKM, per germline. This CDR3 has 16 residues. Trimming cost V 6 bases and J 0 bases, with 12 bases left between them. Full variable domain (outside the CDR3, taken from reference TRBV28 and TRBJ1-6): DVKVTQSSRYLVKRTGEKVFLECVQDMDHENMFWYRQDPGLGLRLIYFSYDVKMKEKGDIPEGYSVSREKKERFSLILESASTNQTSMYLCASSPQRSSYNSPLHFGNGTRLTVT.

The chain carries TRBV3-1 (or the pseudogene TRBV3-2) and TRBJ1-3; D not certain. The V gene lost 0 bases and the J gene lost 8 bases, with 5 bases spanning the gap. CDR3 length equals 12 residues. Germline V CDR1 and CDR2: LGHDT, YNNKEL (reference sequence). The CDR3 region is CASSQDLYTIYF. The CDR3 DNA sequence: TGTGCCAGCAGCCAAGACCTTTACACCATATATTTT.

This sequence joins TRBV29-1 and TRBJ2-4; D perhaps matches TRBD2 (6 bases). This CDR3 has 11 amino acids. With 3 bases removed from V and 11 bases from J, the gap between germline ends came to 11 bases. Germline V gene sequence: CDR1 SQVTM, CDR2 ANQGSEA. DNA for the CDR3: TGCAGCGTTGATGCGGGGACCCTTCAGTACTTC. This codes for CSVDAGTLQYF.

The chain recombines TRBV5-1 with TRBJ2-7, with D possibly being TRBD1 or TRBD2 (5 bases each). Germline CDR1 SGHRS, CDR2 YFSETQ. The V end was cut by 0 bases, the J end by 5 bases, with 15 bases between. This CDR3 has 15 amino acids. CDR3 nucleotides: TGCGCCAGCAGCTTGGTAATCGGGGCCGGTAACGAGCAGTACTTC. It is translated as CASSLVIGAGNEQYF.

The chain links TRBV3-1 (or the pseudogene TRBV3-2) to TRBJ1-2; D uncertain. CDR3 length equals 15 residues. Germline CDR1 reads LGHDT; CDR2 reads YNNKEL (reference sequence). With 3 bases removed from V and 5 bases from J, the gap between germline ends came to 16 bases. The DNA of the CDR3 is TGTGCCAGCAGCCACCTTACGGCGGGGAGATATGGCTACACCTTC. Protein sequence: CASSHLTAGRYGYTF.